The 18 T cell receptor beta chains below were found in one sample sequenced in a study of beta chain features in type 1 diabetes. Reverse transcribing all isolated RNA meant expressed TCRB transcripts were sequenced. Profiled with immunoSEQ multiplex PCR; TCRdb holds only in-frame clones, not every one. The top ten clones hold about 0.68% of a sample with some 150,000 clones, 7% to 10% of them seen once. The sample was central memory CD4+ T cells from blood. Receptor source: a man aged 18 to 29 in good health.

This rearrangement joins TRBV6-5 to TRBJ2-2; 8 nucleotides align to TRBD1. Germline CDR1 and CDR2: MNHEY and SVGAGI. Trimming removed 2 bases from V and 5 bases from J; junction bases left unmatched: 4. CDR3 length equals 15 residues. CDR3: CASSYQGASTGELFF. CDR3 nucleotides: TGTGCCAGCAGTTACCAGGGGGCGAGTACCGGGGAGCTGTTTTTT.

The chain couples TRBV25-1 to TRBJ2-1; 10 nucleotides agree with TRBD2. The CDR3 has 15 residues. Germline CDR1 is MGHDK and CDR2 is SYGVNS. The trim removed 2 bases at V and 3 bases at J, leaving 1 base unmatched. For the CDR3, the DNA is TGTGCCAGCAGTGAAGGGACTAGCGACTACAATGAGCAGTTCTTC. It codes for CASSEGTSDYNEQFF.

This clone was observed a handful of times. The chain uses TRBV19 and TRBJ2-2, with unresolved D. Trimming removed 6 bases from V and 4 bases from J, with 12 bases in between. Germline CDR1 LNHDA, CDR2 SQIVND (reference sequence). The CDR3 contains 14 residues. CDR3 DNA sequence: TGTGCCAGTAGCCTCACTTGGAGCACCGGGGAGCTGTTTTTT. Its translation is CASSLTWSTGELFF.

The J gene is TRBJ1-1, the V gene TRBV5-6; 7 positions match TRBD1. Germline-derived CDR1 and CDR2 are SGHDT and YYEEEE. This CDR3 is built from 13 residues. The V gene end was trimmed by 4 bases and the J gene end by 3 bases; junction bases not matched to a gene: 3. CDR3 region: CASSLDRDTEAFF. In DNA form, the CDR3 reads TGTGCCAGCAGCCTAGACAGGGACACTGAAGCTTTCTTT.

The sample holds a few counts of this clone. The CDR3 coding sequence is TGTGCCAGCAGCGTAGGTGGTCAGGGGGCCCAAGAGACCCAGTACTTC. It translates to CASSVGGQGAQETQYF. The chain recombines TRBV9 with TRBJ2-5; TRBD1 agrees at 8 bases. Germline CDR1 reads SGDLS; CDR2 reads YYNGEE. Unmatched junction bases numbered 5, after V lost 0 bases and J lost 1 base. The CDR3 totals 16 residues.

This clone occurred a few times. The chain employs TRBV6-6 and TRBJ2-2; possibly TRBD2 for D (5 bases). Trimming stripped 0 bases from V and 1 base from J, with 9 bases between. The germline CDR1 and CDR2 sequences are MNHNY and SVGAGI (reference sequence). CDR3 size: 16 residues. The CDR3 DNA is TGTGCCAGCAGTTACTCGACACTAGTGAACACCGGGGAGCTGTTTTTT. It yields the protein CASSYSTLVNTGELFF.

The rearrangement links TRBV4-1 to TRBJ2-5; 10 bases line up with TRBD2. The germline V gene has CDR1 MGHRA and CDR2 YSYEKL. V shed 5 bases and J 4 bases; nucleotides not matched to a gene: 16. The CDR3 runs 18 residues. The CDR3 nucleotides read TGCGCCAGCAGCAACGGAGCGGGGGGGCCATGGTCGGGAGAGACCCAGTACTTC. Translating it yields CASSNGAGGPWSGETQYF.

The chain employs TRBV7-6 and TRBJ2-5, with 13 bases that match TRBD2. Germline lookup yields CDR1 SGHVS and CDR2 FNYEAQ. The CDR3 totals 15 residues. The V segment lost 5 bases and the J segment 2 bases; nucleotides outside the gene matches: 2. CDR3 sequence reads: CASSRTSGRQETQYF. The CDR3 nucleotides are TGTGCCAGCAGCCGGACTAGCGGGAGACAAGAGACCCAGTACTTC.

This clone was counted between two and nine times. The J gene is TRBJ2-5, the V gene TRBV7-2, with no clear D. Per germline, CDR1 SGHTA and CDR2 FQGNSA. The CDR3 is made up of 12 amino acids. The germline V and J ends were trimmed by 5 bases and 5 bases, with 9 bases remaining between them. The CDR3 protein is CASSVRRETQYF. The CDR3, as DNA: TGTGCCAGCAGCGTAAGGCGGGAGACCCAGTACTTC. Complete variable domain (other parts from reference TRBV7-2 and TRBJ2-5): GAGVSQSPSNKVTEKGKDVELRCDPISGHTALYWYRQSLGQGLEFLIYFQGNSAPDKSGLPSDRFSAERTGGSVSTLTIQRTQQEDSAVYLCASSVRRETQYFGPGTRLLVL.

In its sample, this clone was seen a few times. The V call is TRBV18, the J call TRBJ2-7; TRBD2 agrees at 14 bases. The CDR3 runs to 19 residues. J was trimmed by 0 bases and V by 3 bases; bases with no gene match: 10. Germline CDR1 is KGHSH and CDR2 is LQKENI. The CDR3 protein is CASSPLSGTSGGSSYEQYF. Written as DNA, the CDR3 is TGTGCCAGCTCACCTCTTTCCGGGACTAGCGGGGGTTCCTCCTACGAGCAGTACTTC.

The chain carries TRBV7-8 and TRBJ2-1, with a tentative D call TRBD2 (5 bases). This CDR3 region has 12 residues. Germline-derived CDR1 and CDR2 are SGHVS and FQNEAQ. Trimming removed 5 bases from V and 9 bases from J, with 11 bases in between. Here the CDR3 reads CASSPRGSEQFF. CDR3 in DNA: TGTGCCAGCAGCCCTCGGGGTAGTGAGCAGTTCTTC.

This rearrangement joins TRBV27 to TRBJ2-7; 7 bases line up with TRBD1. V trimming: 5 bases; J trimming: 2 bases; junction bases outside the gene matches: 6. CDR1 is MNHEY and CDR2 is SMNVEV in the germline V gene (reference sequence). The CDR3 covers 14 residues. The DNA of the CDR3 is TGTGCCAGCAGTCCCTCGGGACAGACCTACGAGCAGTACTTC. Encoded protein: CASSPSGQTYEQYF.

The CDR3 DNA is TGCGCCAGCAGCTGGGGGACTAGCGGGAGCACAGATACGCAGTATTTT. This gives the protein CASSWGTSGSTDTQYF. The gene calls are TRBV5-1 and TRBJ2-3, with 12 bases aligning to TRBD2. V was clipped by 3 bases and J by 0 bases; unmatched bases: 2. The CDR3 runs to 16 residues. Germline CDR1 SGHRS, CDR2 YFSETQ.

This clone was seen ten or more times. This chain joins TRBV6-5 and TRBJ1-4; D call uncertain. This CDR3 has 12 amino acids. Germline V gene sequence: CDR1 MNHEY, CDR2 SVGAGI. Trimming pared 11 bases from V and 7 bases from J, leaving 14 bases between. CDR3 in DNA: TGTGCCTCCAGGAAGGGAGGTGAAAAACTGTTTTTT. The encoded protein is CASRKGGEKLFF.

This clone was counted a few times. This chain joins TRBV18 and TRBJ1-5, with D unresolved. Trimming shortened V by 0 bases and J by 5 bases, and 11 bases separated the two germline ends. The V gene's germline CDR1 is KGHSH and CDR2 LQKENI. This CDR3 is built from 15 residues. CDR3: CASSPPEGGDQPQHF. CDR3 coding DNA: TGTGCCAGCTCACCACCGGAGGGAGGAGATCAGCCCCAGCATTTT.

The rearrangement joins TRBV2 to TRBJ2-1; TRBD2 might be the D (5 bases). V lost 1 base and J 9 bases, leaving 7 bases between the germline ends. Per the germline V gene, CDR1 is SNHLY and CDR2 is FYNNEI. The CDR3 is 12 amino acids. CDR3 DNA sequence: TGTGCCAGCAGTGAAGGTGAGGGTGAGCAGTTCTTC. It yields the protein CASSEGEGEQFF.

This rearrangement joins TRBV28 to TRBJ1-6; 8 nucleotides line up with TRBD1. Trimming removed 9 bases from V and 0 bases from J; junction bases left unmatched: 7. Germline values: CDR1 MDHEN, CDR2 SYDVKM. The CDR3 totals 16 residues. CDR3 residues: CASMTGVSSYNSPLHF. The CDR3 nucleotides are TGTGCCAGTATGACAGGGGTGAGCTCCTATAATTCACCCCTCCACTTT.

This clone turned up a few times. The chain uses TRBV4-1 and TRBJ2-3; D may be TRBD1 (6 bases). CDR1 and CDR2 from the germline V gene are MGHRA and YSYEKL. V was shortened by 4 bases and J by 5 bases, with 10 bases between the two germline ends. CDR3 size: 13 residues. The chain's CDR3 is CASSLRGGDTQYF. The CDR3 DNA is TGCGCCAGCAGCCTCCGAGGGGGAGATACGCAGTATTTT.